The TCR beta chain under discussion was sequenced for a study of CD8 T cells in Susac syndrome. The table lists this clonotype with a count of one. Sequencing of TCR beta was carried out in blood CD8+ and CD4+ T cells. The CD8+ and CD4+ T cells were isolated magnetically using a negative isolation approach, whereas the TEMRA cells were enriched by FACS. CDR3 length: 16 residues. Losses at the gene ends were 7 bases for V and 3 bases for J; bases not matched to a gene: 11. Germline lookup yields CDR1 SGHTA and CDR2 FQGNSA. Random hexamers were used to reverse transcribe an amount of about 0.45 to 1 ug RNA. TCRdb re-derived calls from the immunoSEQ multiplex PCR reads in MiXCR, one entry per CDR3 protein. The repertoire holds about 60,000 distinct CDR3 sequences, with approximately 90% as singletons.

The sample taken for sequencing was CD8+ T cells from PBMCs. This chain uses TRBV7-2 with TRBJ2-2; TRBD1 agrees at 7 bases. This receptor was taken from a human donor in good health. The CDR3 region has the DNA TGTGCCAGCACTAAGGTTGGGGACAGATACACCGGGGAGCTGTTTTTT. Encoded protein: CASTKVGDRYTGELFF. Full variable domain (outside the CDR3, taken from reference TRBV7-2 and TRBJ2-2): GAGVSQSPSNKVTEKGKDVELRCDPISGHTALYWYRQSLGQGLEFLIYFQGNSAPDKSGLPSDRFSAERTGGSVSTLTIQRTQQEDSAVYLCASTKVGDRYTGELFFGEGSRLTVL.